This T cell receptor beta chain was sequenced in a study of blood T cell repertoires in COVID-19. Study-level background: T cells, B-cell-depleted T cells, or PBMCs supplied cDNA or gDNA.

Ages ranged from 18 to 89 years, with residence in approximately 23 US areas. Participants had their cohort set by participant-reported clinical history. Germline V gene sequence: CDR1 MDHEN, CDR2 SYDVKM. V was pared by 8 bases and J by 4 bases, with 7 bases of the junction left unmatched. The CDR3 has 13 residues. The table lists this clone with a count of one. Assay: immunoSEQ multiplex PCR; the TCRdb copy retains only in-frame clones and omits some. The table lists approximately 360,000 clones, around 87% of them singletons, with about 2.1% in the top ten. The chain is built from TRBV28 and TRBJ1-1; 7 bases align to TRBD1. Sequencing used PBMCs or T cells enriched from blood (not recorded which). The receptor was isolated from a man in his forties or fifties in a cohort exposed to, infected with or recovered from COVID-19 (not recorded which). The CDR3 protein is CASGGQVLTEAFF. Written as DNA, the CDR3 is TGTGCCAGCGGCGGACAGGTCCTCACTGAAGCTTTCTTT.